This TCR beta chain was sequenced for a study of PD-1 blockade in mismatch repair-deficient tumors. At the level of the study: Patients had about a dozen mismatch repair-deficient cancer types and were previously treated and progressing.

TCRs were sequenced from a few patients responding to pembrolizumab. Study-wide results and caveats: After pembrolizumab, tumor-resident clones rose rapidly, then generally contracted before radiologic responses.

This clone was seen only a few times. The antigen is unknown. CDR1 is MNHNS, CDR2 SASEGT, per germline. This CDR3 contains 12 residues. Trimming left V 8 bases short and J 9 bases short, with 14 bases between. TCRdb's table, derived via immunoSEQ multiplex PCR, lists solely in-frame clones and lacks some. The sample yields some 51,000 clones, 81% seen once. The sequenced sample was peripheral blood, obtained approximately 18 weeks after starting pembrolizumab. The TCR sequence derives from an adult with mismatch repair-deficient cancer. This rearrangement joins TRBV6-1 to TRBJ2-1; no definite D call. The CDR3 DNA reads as TGTGCCAGCGGCGGCCTGGTGGGTGAGCAGTTCTTC. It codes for CASGGLVGEQFF.